The rows below give T cell receptor beta chains drawn from one sample of a study of Graves' ophthalmopathy and Graves' hyperthyroidism. TCRdb processed the multiplex PCR reads anew with MiXCR; each CDR3 protein has one entry. The data show around 1.1 million distinct CDR3 sequences, about 38% seen once. The specimen sequenced was peripheral blood or thyroid tissue (not recorded which). These TCRs come from an adult man with Graves' hyperthyroidism. Both conserved end residues are part of each CDR3. D genes are given only for firm matches. For some rows the clone size is stated as once, few or many, or as a class when expanded; others skip it.

d_call: NA
clone_size: NA
j_call: TRBJ1-2
v_call: TRBV6-5
cdr3_nt: TGTGCCAGCAGTTACATCTCGGAGGATGGCTACACCTTC
cdr3_aa: CASSYISEDGYTF

d_call: NA
clone_size: NA
j_call: TRBJ2-6
v_call: TRBV19
cdr3_nt: TGTGCCGGTAAGGGACCACGGACCTTAGTATCGGCCTCTGGGGCCAACGTCCTGACTTTC
cdr3_aa: CAGKGPRTLVSASGANVLTF

d_call: NA
clone_size: many
j_call: TRBJ2-2
v_call: TRBV7-3
cdr3_nt: TGTGCCAGCAGCTTAAAAGGGTTCGCGAACACCGGGGAGCTGTTTTTT
cdr3_aa: CASSLKGFANTGELFF

d_call: NA
clone_size: few
j_call: TRBJ1-4
v_call: TRBV28
cdr3_nt: TGTGCCAGCAGTTTCCAGGGTGGGAAGAATGAAAAACTGTTTTTT
cdr3_aa: CASSFQGGKNEKLFF

d_call: NA
clone_size: many
j_call: TRBJ1-1
v_call: TRBV7-2
cdr3_nt: TGTGCCAGCAGCGGACAGAGGCGAGGCACTGAAGCTTTCTTT
cdr3_aa: CASSGQRRGTEAFF

d_call: NA
clone_size: NA
j_call: TRBJ2-7
v_call: TRBV29-1
cdr3_nt: TGCAGCGTTGTTCGTCTCCCAGGGATCTACGAGCAGTACTTC
cdr3_aa: CSVVRLPGIYEQYF

d_call: NA
clone_size: NA
j_call: TRBJ1-5
v_call: TRBV19
cdr3_nt: TGTGCCAGTAGTTCCCGAAATGTGGCGCCGGAGACCCAGCATTTT
cdr3_aa: CASSSRNVAPETQHF

d_call: NA
clone_size: NA
j_call: TRBJ2-7
v_call: TRBV7-2
cdr3_nt: TGTGCCAGCAGCTTAGTATATAGGACAGAAGCAAGCTCCTACGAGCAGTACTTC
cdr3_aa: CASSLVYRTEASSYEQYF

d_call: TRBD1
clone_size: many
j_call: TRBJ2-7
v_call: TRBV11-2
cdr3_nt: TGTGCCAGCAGCTTAGTTCCGGACAGGGTCTACGAGCAGTACTTC
cdr3_aa: CASSLVPDRVYEQYF

d_call: TRBD1
clone_size: many
j_call: TRBJ1-1
v_call: TRBV12-3/TRBV12-4
cdr3_nt: TGTGCCAGCAGTCCCCGCCGGACAGGGCGGACTGAAGCTTTCTTT
cdr3_aa: CASSPRRTGRTEAFF

d_call: NA
clone_size: many
j_call: TRBJ1-5
v_call: TRBV6-4
cdr3_nt: TGTGCCGGGGGACCTGGTCGGCACGGGGAGGGCAATCAGCCCCAGCATTTT
cdr3_aa: CAGGPGRHGEGNQPQHF

d_call: TRBD1
clone_size: few
j_call: TRBJ1-2
v_call: TRBV4-2
cdr3_nt: TGTGCCAGCAGCCAACCCGGACAGGGGATTTGGTATGGCTACACCTTC
cdr3_aa: CASSQPGQGIWYGYTF

d_call: TRBD1
clone_size: few
j_call: TRBJ2-2
v_call: TRBV5-1
cdr3_nt: TGCGCCAGCAGCTCTTCCGGGACAGGGTTGTTTCACCGCACCGGGGAGCTGTTTTTT
cdr3_aa: CASSSSGTGLFHRTGELFF

d_call: TRBD1
clone_size: many
j_call: TRBJ1-1
v_call: TRBV2
cdr3_nt: TGTGCCACCTCAGCACGACAGGGGGGATTAACTGAAGCTTTCTTT
cdr3_aa: CATSARQGGLTEAFF

d_call: NA
clone_size: NA
j_call: TRBJ2-7
v_call: TRBV2
cdr3_nt: TGTGCCAGCAGCACCGGACGGCCCTACGAGCAGTACTTC
cdr3_aa: CASSTGRPYEQYF

d_call: NA
clone_size: few
j_call: TRBJ2-2
v_call: TRBV7-9
cdr3_nt: TGTGCCAGCAGCTTAAAGGAGTTCACCGGGGAGCTGTTTTTT
cdr3_aa: CASSLKEFTGELFF

d_call: TRBD2
clone_size: NA
j_call: TRBJ2-5
v_call: TRBV12-3/TRBV12-4
cdr3_nt: TGTGCCAGTGCCGGGACTAGCACCCAAGAGACCCAGTACTTC
cdr3_aa: CASAGTSTQETQYF

d_call: NA
clone_size: few
j_call: TRBJ2-7
v_call: TRBV7-2
cdr3_nt: TGTGCCAGCTCACATAAGGACAGCTATGCCTACGAGCAGTACTTC
cdr3_aa: CASSHKDSYAYEQYF

d_call: NA
clone_size: NA
j_call: TRBJ1-2
v_call: TRBV20-1
cdr3_nt: TGCAGTGCTAGCGGTCTAGGACAGACCTTC
cdr3_aa: CSASGLGQTF

d_call: TRBD1
clone_size: many
j_call: TRBJ1-5
v_call: TRBV20-1
cdr3_nt: TGCAGTGCTAGGGGACAGGGTCGCAATCAGCCCCAGCATTTT
cdr3_aa: CSARGQGRNQPQHF

d_call: NA
clone_size: many
j_call: TRBJ2-5
v_call: TRBV20-1
cdr3_nt: TGCAGTGCTAGCGAGTTAGGGGGAGAAGAGACCCAGTACTTC
cdr3_aa: CSASELGGEETQYF

d_call: TRBD1
clone_size: NA
j_call: TRBJ2-7
v_call: TRBV7-2
cdr3_nt: TGTGCCAGGGACAGGGTTTCTCACGAGCAGTACTTC
cdr3_aa: CARDRVSHEQYF

d_call: TRBD2
clone_size: many
j_call: TRBJ2-7
v_call: TRBV29-1
cdr3_nt: TGCAGCGTTGCCCGGGGGGGGGAGCAGTACTTC
cdr3_aa: CSVARGGEQYF

d_call: NA
clone_size: many
j_call: TRBJ1-1
v_call: TRBV25-1
cdr3_nt: TGTGCCAGCAGGGACCCGAACACTGAAGCTTTCTTT
cdr3_aa: CASRDPNTEAFF

d_call: TRBD1
clone_size: NA
j_call: TRBJ2-7
v_call: TRBV10-3
cdr3_nt: TGTGCCGTCGGACAGGGGCTTTCGTACGAGCAGTACTTC
cdr3_aa: CAVGQGLSYEQYF

d_call: TRBD1
clone_size: NA
j_call: TRBJ2-5
v_call: TRBV6-1
cdr3_nt: TGTGCCAGCAGTGAAGGACAGGGGACCTACTACTTC
cdr3_aa: CASSEGQGTYYF

d_call: NA
clone_size: many
j_call: TRBJ2-7
v_call: TRBV20-1
cdr3_nt: TGCAGCACTTTCTCCCGGGGGACACTATACGAGCAGTACTTC
cdr3_aa: CSTFSRGTLYEQYF

d_call: NA
clone_size: few
j_call: TRBJ1-3
v_call: TRBV6-5
cdr3_nt: TGTGCCAGCAACCAAGCCAGAGGGCCCAAAGGAAACACCATATATTTT
cdr3_aa: CASNQARGPKGNTIYF

d_call: TRBD2
clone_size: few
j_call: TRBJ2-5
v_call: TRBV5-6
cdr3_nt: TGTGCCAGCAGCTTGGGGACTAGCGGGGCGGGCGAAGAGACCCAGTACTTC
cdr3_aa: CASSLGTSGAGEETQYF

d_call: TRBD1
clone_size: few
j_call: TRBJ1-5
v_call: TRBV6-1
cdr3_nt: TGTGCCAGCAGGGGACAGGGGTATCGCAATCAGCCCCAGCATTTT
cdr3_aa: CASRGQGYRNQPQHF

d_call: NA
clone_size: few
j_call: TRBJ1-6
v_call: TRBV18
cdr3_nt: TGTGCCAGCTCACCGACGGGGGAAGGAGGTTCACCCCTCCACTTT
cdr3_aa: CASSPTGEGGSPLHF

d_call: TRBD1
clone_size: many
j_call: TRBJ1-2
v_call: TRBV2
cdr3_nt: TGTGCCAGCAGTGAAGGGACAGGGGTTAATGGCTACACCTTC
cdr3_aa: CASSEGTGVNGYTF

d_call: NA
clone_size: NA
j_call: TRBJ1-6
v_call: TRBV25-1
cdr3_nt: TGTGCCAGCAGTGATGGTGGGGGGACACCCCTCCACTTT
cdr3_aa: CASSDGGGTPLHF

d_call: NA
clone_size: NA
j_call: TRBJ1-4
v_call: TRBV4-3
cdr3_nt: TGCGCCAGCAGCCAAGTTGTCGGGGAGAATGAAAAACTGTTTTTT
cdr3_aa: CASSQVVGENEKLFF

d_call: TRBD2
clone_size: NA
j_call: TRBJ2-7
v_call: TRBV10-1
cdr3_nt: TGCGCCAGCAGTGAGACTAGCGGGAGCTTACACGAGCAGTACTTC
cdr3_aa: CASSETSGSLHEQYF

d_call: NA
clone_size: many
j_call: TRBJ1-5
v_call: TRBV19
cdr3_nt: TGTGCCAGTAGTGTTGACAGTAACAACAATCAGCCCCAGCATTTT
cdr3_aa: CASSVDSNNNQPQHF

d_call: TRBD2
clone_size: few
j_call: TRBJ2-7
v_call: TRBV20-1
cdr3_nt: TGCAGTGCTAACCGGGGGGGGTCGAGCTCCTACGAGCAGTACTTC
cdr3_aa: CSANRGGSSSYEQYF

d_call: TRBD1
clone_size: many
j_call: TRBJ1-1
v_call: TRBV6-5
cdr3_nt: TGTGCCAGCATCAAAGACAGGGTCACTGAAGCTTTCTTT
cdr3_aa: CASIKDRVTEAFF

d_call: NA
clone_size: NA
j_call: TRBJ2-2
v_call: TRBV7-2
cdr3_nt: TGTGCCAGCAGCTTGCCCAGGGGGCTGTTTTTT
cdr3_aa: CASSLPRGLFF

d_call: TRBD1
clone_size: NA
j_call: TRBJ2-7
v_call: TRBV10-2
cdr3_nt: TGCGCCAGCAGTGCCGGACAGGGGTGGACCTACGAGCAGTACTTC
cdr3_aa: CASSAGQGWTYEQYF

d_call: NA
clone_size: many
j_call: TRBJ2-7
v_call: TRBV7-9
cdr3_nt: TGTGCCAGCAGCTTCACTGGGATCTCCTACGAGCAGTACTTC
cdr3_aa: CASSFTGISYEQYF

d_call: NA
clone_size: NA
j_call: TRBJ2-7
v_call: TRBV29-1
cdr3_nt: TGCAGCGTTGAAGGGGCGGTCTACGAGCAGTACTTC
cdr3_aa: CSVEGAVYEQYF